This paragraph reports one T cell receptor beta chain. 60 Vbeta and 13 Jbeta primers were used in PCR. Libraries were prepared by immunoSEQ multiplex PCR; TCRdb keeps only in-frame clonotypes and omits some of them. The sample shows approximately 140,000 clones, and 1.5% to 2% sits with its ten largest clones. This entry comes from a study of cytomegalovirus exposure and HLA in healthy donors. Source material: PBMCs. The TCR originated in a woman between 50 and 59 years old in good health and CMV-seronegative.

For the CDR3, the DNA is TGTGCCAGCAGTGTGTTCCGGGCAACTAATGAAAAACTGTTTTTT. As protein: CASSVFRATNEKLFF. The rearrangement uses TRBV6-1 and TRBJ1-4; D ambiguous. This CDR3 contains 15 residues. CDR1 is MNHNS and CDR2 is SASEGT in the germline V gene. The V end lost 4 bases, the J end lost 0 bases, and 9 bases lay between the germline ends.